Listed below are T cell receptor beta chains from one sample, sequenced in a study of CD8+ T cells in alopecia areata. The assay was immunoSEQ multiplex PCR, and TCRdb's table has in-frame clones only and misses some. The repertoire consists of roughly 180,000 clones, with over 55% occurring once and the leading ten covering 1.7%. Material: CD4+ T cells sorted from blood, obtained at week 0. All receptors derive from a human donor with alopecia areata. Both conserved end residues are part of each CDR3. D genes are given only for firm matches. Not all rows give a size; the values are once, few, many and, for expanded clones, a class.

CDR3nt: TGTGCTAGTGGTTTGGTGAGCAGGGGCTATGGCTACACCTTC; CDR3aa: CASGLVSRGYGYTF; v_gene: TRBV12-5; abundance: -; d_gene: -; j_gene: TRBJ1-2
CDR3nt: TGCAGCGTTGAAGATCTTAGGGGTCGAGTAGCTTTCTTT; CDR3aa: CSVEDLRGRVAFF; v_gene: TRBV29-1; abundance: few; d_gene: -; j_gene: TRBJ1-1
CDR3nt: TGCAGCCTCAAGGGGGCAGGGACGGATGGCTACACCTTC; CDR3aa: CSLKGAGTDGYTF; v_gene: TRBV29-1; abundance: -; d_gene: TRBD1; j_gene: TRBJ1-2
CDR3nt: TGTGCCAGCAGCTTAGGGGGGGCAGAGACCCAGTACTTC; CDR3aa: CASSLGGAETQYF; v_gene: TRBV11-2; abundance: few; d_gene: -; j_gene: TRBJ2-5
CDR3nt: TGTGCCTGGGGAGAGGGACACTTCCAAGAGACCCAGTACTTC; CDR3aa: CAWGEGHFQETQYF; v_gene: TRBV30; abundance: -; d_gene: -; j_gene: TRBJ2-5
CDR3nt: TGTGCCAGCAGCTCCACGGACAGGGGTCGGGATGGCTACACCTTC; CDR3aa: CASSSTDRGRDGYTF; v_gene: TRBV5-6; abundance: -; d_gene: TRBD1; j_gene: TRBJ1-2
CDR3nt: TGTGCCAGCACCAACAGGGGGAATAATTCACCCCTCCACTTT; CDR3aa: CASTNRGNNSPLHF; v_gene: TRBV6-5; abundance: few; d_gene: TRBD1; j_gene: TRBJ1-6
CDR3nt: TGTGCCAGCAGCTTAGGTTCAGCGAACTATGGCTACACCTTC; CDR3aa: CASSLGSANYGYTF; v_gene: TRBV11-2; abundance: -; d_gene: -; j_gene: TRBJ1-2
CDR3nt: TGTGCCAGCCCGGGACAGCCTAGCTCTGGGGCCAACGTCCTGACTTTC; CDR3aa: CASPGQPSSGANVLTF; v_gene: TRBV7-2; abundance: few; d_gene: TRBD1; j_gene: TRBJ2-6
CDR3nt: TGTGCCACCAGCATTCGCCCCCCGACTAGCGGTTTCTACAATGAGCAGTTCTTC; CDR3aa: CATSIRPPTSGFYNEQFF; v_gene: TRBV15; abundance: -; d_gene: TRBD2; j_gene: TRBJ2-1
CDR3nt: TGTGCCAGCAGTCAGAGACAGGGTTCCTACGAGCAGTACTTC; CDR3aa: CASSQRQGSYEQYF; v_gene: TRBV28; abundance: -; d_gene: TRBD1; j_gene: TRBJ2-7
CDR3nt: TGCGCCAGCAGCTTGGATGGTCTGGGGCGGGCTGAAGCTTTCTTT; CDR3aa: CASSLDGLGRAEAFF; v_gene: TRBV5-1; abundance: few; d_gene: -; j_gene: TRBJ1-1
CDR3nt: TGCGCCAGCAGCCAAGATCCTTCTAGCCGCGCTTCTGAGCAGTTCTTC; CDR3aa: CASSQDPSSRASEQFF; v_gene: TRBV4-3; abundance: -; d_gene: -; j_gene: TRBJ2-1
CDR3nt: TGCAGCGTTTCGAGCGGGGTGGCCGGGGAGCTGTTTTTT; CDR3aa: CSVSSGVAGELFF; v_gene: TRBV29-1; abundance: -; d_gene: TRBD2; j_gene: TRBJ2-2
CDR3nt: TGTGCCAGCAGTTCGGAGGGGTCTGGGGCCAACGTCCTGACTTTC; CDR3aa: CASSSEGSGANVLTF; v_gene: TRBV7-3; abundance: -; d_gene: -; j_gene: TRBJ2-6
CDR3nt: TGTGCCAGCAGCTTAGCCAACTCCGGGACTAGCGTAGGAGATACGCAGTATTTT; CDR3aa: CASSLANSGTSVGDTQYF; v_gene: TRBV13; abundance: -; d_gene: TRBD2; j_gene: TRBJ2-3
CDR3nt: TGTGCCAGCAGCTTAATGTGGACAGGCAACGAGCAGTACTTC; CDR3aa: CASSLMWTGNEQYF; v_gene: TRBV7-2; abundance: -; d_gene: TRBD1; j_gene: TRBJ2-7
CDR3nt: TGTGCCAGTGGGGGGACAGGGCTCCGACAGCCCCAGCATTTT; CDR3aa: CASGGTGLRQPQHF; v_gene: TRBV19; abundance: -; d_gene: TRBD1; j_gene: TRBJ1-5
CDR3nt: TGCGCCAGCAGTGAGCGGGGGCGCACAGATACGCAGTATTTT; CDR3aa: CASSERGRTDTQYF; v_gene: TRBV10-2; abundance: few; d_gene: -; j_gene: TRBJ2-3
CDR3nt: TGCAGCGTTGAGTCACAGGGGTATGGCTACACCTTC; CDR3aa: CSVESQGYGYTF; v_gene: TRBV29-1; abundance: -; d_gene: TRBD1; j_gene: TRBJ1-2
CDR3nt: TGCGCCAGCAGCCAAGAAGGTCTAGATAATGAGCAGTTCTTC; CDR3aa: CASSQEGLDNEQFF; v_gene: TRBV4-3; abundance: -; d_gene: -; j_gene: TRBJ2-1
CDR3nt: TGTGCCAGCAGTTCAGGACAGGGCCTCGGGGAGCTGTTTTTT; CDR3aa: CASSSGQGLGELFF; v_gene: TRBV27; abundance: -; d_gene: TRBD1; j_gene: TRBJ2-2
CDR3nt: TGCAGCGTTTTTGGCGATGGCTACACCTTC; CDR3aa: CSVFGDGYTF; v_gene: TRBV29-1; abundance: few; d_gene: -; j_gene: TRBJ1-2
CDR3nt: TGTGCCTGGGGATCGGGGCCCTATGGCTACACCTTC; CDR3aa: CAWGSGPYGYTF; v_gene: TRBV30; abundance: -; d_gene: -; j_gene: TRBJ1-2
CDR3nt: TGCAGCGTTGCCCGGCAGGGGGCCTACAATGAGCAGTTCTTC; CDR3aa: CSVARQGAYNEQFF; v_gene: TRBV29-1; abundance: -; d_gene: TRBD1; j_gene: TRBJ2-1
CDR3nt: TGTGCCAGCAGCCTCCCGGGAAATGAGCAGTTCTTC; CDR3aa: CASSLPGNEQFF; v_gene: TRBV7-9; abundance: -; d_gene: -; j_gene: TRBJ2-1
CDR3nt: TGCAGTGCTACGGACAGGGCTGTGCAGTACTTC; CDR3aa: CSATDRAVQYF; v_gene: TRBV20-1; abundance: -; d_gene: TRBD1; j_gene: TRBJ2-7
CDR3nt: TGTGCCTGGAAACGGCAGGGGGACCCTGGCTACACCTTC; CDR3aa: CAWKRQGDPGYTF; v_gene: TRBV30; abundance: -; d_gene: TRBD1; j_gene: TRBJ1-2
CDR3nt: TGTGCCAGTAGTACAACCGACCTAACCGGGGAGCTGTTTTTT; CDR3aa: CASSTTDLTGELFF; v_gene: TRBV19; abundance: -; d_gene: -; j_gene: TRBJ2-2
CDR3nt: TGTGCCAGCAGCTTAGGGAGAGGACAGGGAGCCGGGGAGCTGTTTTTT; CDR3aa: CASSLGRGQGAGELFF; v_gene: TRBV11-2; abundance: -; d_gene: TRBD1; j_gene: TRBJ2-2
CDR3nt: TGCAGCGTTGACCGCCTCCCGGGAATGGACACTGAAGCTTTCTTT; CDR3aa: CSVDRLPGMDTEAFF; v_gene: TRBV29-1; abundance: few; d_gene: -; j_gene: TRBJ1-1
CDR3nt: TGTGCCAGCAGGACCGGGACAGGGGGCAGAAGGGCTGAAGCTTTCTTT; CDR3aa: CASRTGTGGRRAEAFF; v_gene: TRBV2; abundance: -; d_gene: TRBD1; j_gene: TRBJ1-1
CDR3nt: TGTGCCAGCAGGTGGACAGGGAAAACCGGGGAGCTGTTTTTT; CDR3aa: CASRWTGKTGELFF; v_gene: TRBV2; abundance: -; d_gene: TRBD1; j_gene: TRBJ2-2
CDR3nt: TGTGCCAGCAGTTTATTAGGGTCCGGCGAGCAGTACTTC; CDR3aa: CASSLLGSGEQYF; v_gene: TRBV27; abundance: -; d_gene: -; j_gene: TRBJ2-7
CDR3nt: TGCGCCAGCAGCTTGGCCATTGGGGGAACTAATTCACCCCTCCACTTT; CDR3aa: CASSLAIGGTNSPLHF; v_gene: TRBV5-1; abundance: -; d_gene: -; j_gene: TRBJ1-6
CDR3nt: TGCGCCAGCAGTCAAACCCCGACAGAGTTGAACACTGAAGCTTTCTTT; CDR3aa: CASSQTPTELNTEAFF; v_gene: TRBV23-1; abundance: -; d_gene: -; j_gene: TRBJ1-1
CDR3nt: TGTGCCAGCAGCTTAGGCCCCAGCGGGTTCTTC; CDR3aa: CASSLGPSGFF; v_gene: TRBV7-2; abundance: -; d_gene: -; j_gene: TRBJ2-1
CDR3nt: TGTGCCAGCAGTCCCCGTATCACCGGGGAGCTGTTTTTT; CDR3aa: CASSPRITGELFF; v_gene: TRBV7-7; abundance: -; d_gene: -; j_gene: TRBJ2-2
CDR3nt: TGTGCCAGCAGTGAAATGGGCCAGAACACCGGGGAGCTGTTTTTT; CDR3aa: CASSEMGQNTGELFF; v_gene: TRBV6-1; abundance: -; d_gene: -; j_gene: TRBJ2-2
CDR3nt: TGTGCCACCAGCGGTCTAGCGGGGGGGAATCGCGGGGAGCTGTTTTTT; CDR3aa: CATSGLAGGNRGELFF; v_gene: TRBV15; abundance: few; d_gene: TRBD2; j_gene: TRBJ2-2
CDR3nt: TGTGCCAGCAGGCCTGCTGGGACAGCTAATTCACCCCTCCACTTT; CDR3aa: CASRPAGTANSPLHF; v_gene: TRBV28; abundance: -; d_gene: TRBD1; j_gene: TRBJ1-6
CDR3nt: TGTGCCAGCTATGGGTACGGCTACACCTTC; CDR3aa: CASYGYGYTF; v_gene: TRBV6-5; abundance: few; d_gene: -; j_gene: TRBJ1-2
CDR3nt: TGTGCCACCAGCCCCCGCTCCGGACAAGGAAACACCATATATTTT; CDR3aa: CATSPRSGQGNTIYF; v_gene: TRBV15; abundance: few; d_gene: -; j_gene: TRBJ1-3
CDR3nt: TGTGCCTGTATTCAAGGGGCTGGGGCTTTCTTT; CDR3aa: CACIQGAGAFF; v_gene: TRBV30; abundance: -; d_gene: -; j_gene: TRBJ1-1
CDR3nt: TGCGCCAGCAGCCAAACGGGACTCTCGAACACTGAAGCTTTCTTT; CDR3aa: CASSQTGLSNTEAFF; v_gene: TRBV5-1; abundance: -; d_gene: -; j_gene: TRBJ1-1
CDR3nt: TGCAGCGTTGTATATTGGGAGGGGAAGAGAGGAAGGGAGACCCAGTACTTC; CDR3aa: CSVVYWEGKRGRETQYF; v_gene: TRBV29-1; abundance: -; d_gene: TRBD2; j_gene: TRBJ2-5
CDR3nt: TGCGCCAGCAGCTTGGACAACTATGGCTACACCTTC; CDR3aa: CASSLDNYGYTF; v_gene: TRBV5-1; abundance: -; d_gene: -; j_gene: TRBJ1-2
CDR3nt: TGTGCCAGCAGCCCAAGTAATGGGGTCAATGAGCAGTTCTTC; CDR3aa: CASSPSNGVNEQFF; v_gene: TRBV11-3; abundance: many; d_gene: -; j_gene: TRBJ2-1
CDR3nt: TGTGCCAGCAGCCCCCGACAGGGAACCAGGCGAGAGACCCAGTACTTC; CDR3aa: CASSPRQGTRRETQYF; v_gene: TRBV7-2; abundance: -; d_gene: TRBD1; j_gene: TRBJ2-5
CDR3nt: TGTGCCAGCAGTGGGCAGGCTAGCAATCAGCCCCAGCATTTT; CDR3aa: CASSGQASNQPQHF; v_gene: TRBV2; abundance: -; d_gene: -; j_gene: TRBJ1-5
CDR3nt: TGTGCCTGGAGTCCGGACAGCGGGAATGAGCAGTTCTTC; CDR3aa: CAWSPDSGNEQFF; v_gene: TRBV30; abundance: -; d_gene: -; j_gene: TRBJ2-1
CDR3nt: TGCAGCGTTAACTTGTATGGCTACACCTTC; CDR3aa: CSVNLYGYTF; v_gene: TRBV29-1; abundance: -; d_gene: -; j_gene: TRBJ1-2
CDR3nt: TGCAGCGTTGTAGACAGGGCAAGCTCCTCCGAGCAGTACTTC; CDR3aa: CSVVDRASSSEQYF; v_gene: TRBV29-1; abundance: few; d_gene: TRBD1; j_gene: TRBJ2-7
CDR3nt: TGCGCCAGCTCGGAGTCGGGGGCAGGGTATGGCTACACCTTC; CDR3aa: CASSESGAGYGYTF; v_gene: TRBV5-1; abundance: once; d_gene: -; j_gene: TRBJ1-2
CDR3nt: TGCAGCGTTGAAAATACAGGGGAGCAGTACTTC; CDR3aa: CSVENTGEQYF; v_gene: TRBV29-1; abundance: -; d_gene: -; j_gene: TRBJ2-7
CDR3nt: TGTGCCACCAGGGTGGGAGAGCAGCCCCAGCATTTT; CDR3aa: CATRVGEQPQHF; v_gene: TRBV15; abundance: -; d_gene: -; j_gene: TRBJ1-5
CDR3nt: TGTGCCAGCAGCTCCCACGGGGGGGAGACCCAGTACTTC; CDR3aa: CASSSHGGETQYF; v_gene: TRBV11-3; abundance: few; d_gene: TRBD2; j_gene: TRBJ2-5
CDR3nt: TGTGCCACCAGCAGACCTGGGCAAAGGAACACTGAAGCTTTCTTT; CDR3aa: CATSRPGQRNTEAFF; v_gene: TRBV15; abundance: once; d_gene: -; j_gene: TRBJ1-1
CDR3nt: TGTGCCTGGAGGAAGGACAGGATGAACACTGAAGCTTTCTTT; CDR3aa: CAWRKDRMNTEAFF; v_gene: TRBV30; abundance: -; d_gene: TRBD1; j_gene: TRBJ1-1
CDR3nt: TGCAGCGCTCAGGGACAGGGGCCAAGGGGTGAGCAGTTCTTC; CDR3aa: CSAQGQGPRGEQFF; v_gene: TRBV29-1; abundance: -; d_gene: TRBD1; j_gene: TRBJ2-1